These 26 T cell receptor beta chains were sequenced from one sample in a study of T cell changes during pregnancy in multiple sclerosis. This table comes from immunoSEQ multiplex PCR, and its TCRdb copy is limited to in-frame clones, with some not included. In the table there are tens of thousands of clones, 85% to 95% of which are singletons. Material: CD4+ T cells from peripheral blood mononuclear cells, obtained in the second trimester of pregnancy. The source is a female donor with multiple sclerosis, enrolled in a pregnancy study.

This rearrangement joins TRBV7-2 to TRBJ2-5; 12 nucleotides line up with TRBD2. Germline V lookup: CDR1 SGHTA, CDR2 FQGNSA. With V trimmed by 5 bases and J by 5 bases, 12 bases remained unmatched. The CDR3 runs to 17 residues. The chain's CDR3 is CASSPGLAGGNGETQYF. In DNA form, the CDR3 reads TGTGCCAGCAGCCCGGGACTAGCGGGTGGAAACGGCGAGACCCAGTACTTC.

This chain connects TRBV15 to TRBJ1-1; perhaps TRBD1 as D (5 bases). The CDR3 length is 14 residues. V was cut by 3 bases and J by 5 bases, with 13 bases left in between. Germline CDR1 reads LNHNV; CDR2 reads YYDKDF (reference sequence). The DNA for the CDR3 is TGTGCCACCAGCAGGGTCCAGGGTACAACTGAAGCTTTCTTT. It encodes CATSRVQGTTEAFF.

The J gene is TRBJ1-1, the V gene TRBV7-2; tentatively, D is TRBD1 (6 bases). Trimming stripped 5 bases from V and 5 bases from J, with 12 bases between. The CDR3 extends over 13 amino acids. Germline assignment: CDR1 SGHTA and CDR2 FQGNSA. CDR3 loop: CASSTGIRTEAFF. DNA for the CDR3: TGTGCCAGCAGCACAGGGATTCGGACTGAAGCTTTCTTT.

The chain couples TRBV19 to TRBJ2-3, with TRBD1 as a possible D gene (6 bases). Trimming shortened V by 0 bases and J by 6 bases, and 13 bases separated the two germline ends. Germline V gene lookup returns CDR1 LNHDA and CDR2 SQIVND (reference sequence). This CDR3 is built from 15 residues. The CDR3 is CASSIEGARLDTQYF. The DNA for the CDR3 is TGTGCCAGTAGTATAGAGGGGGCGCGGTTGGATACGCAGTATTTT.

This chain joins TRBV29-1 and TRBJ2-3, with D maybe TRBD1 (6 bases). V was pared by 4 bases and J by 2 bases, with 13 bases between. This CDR3 contains 14 residues. The germline CDR1 and CDR2 sequences are SQVTM and ANQGSEA. CDR3 sequence: CSVAGTQATDTQYF. CDR3 DNA: TGCAGCGTTGCCGGGACACAAGCCACAGATACGCAGTATTTT.

This rearrangement joins TRBV6-4 to TRBJ1-1; D is unresolved. Germline-derived CDR1 and CDR2 are MRHNA and SNTAGT. This CDR3 is 13 amino acids long. Between the trimmed V and J ends, which lost 3 bases and 1 base, there was a span of 6 bases. In nucleotides, the CDR3 is TGTGCCAGCAGTGAGGAGGAGAACACTGAAGCTTTCTTT. As protein: CASSEEENTEAFF.

This chain connects TRBV7-6 to TRBJ1-5; TRBD1 matches 7 bases. The germline CDR1 and CDR2 sequences are SGHVS and FNYEAQ. The junction had 3 bases not matched to a gene; V was cut back by 5 bases and J by 5 bases. The CDR3 loop spans 13 amino acids. This CDR3 is CASSRQGDQPQHF. CDR3 nucleotide sequence: TGTGCCAGCAGCAGACAGGGAGATCAGCCCCAGCATTTT.

V usage is TRBV12-5 and J usage is TRBJ1-5; D is possibly TRBD1 (5 bases). Germline CDR1 LGHNT, CDR2 FRNRAP. The CDR3 has 14 amino acids. The V end was cut by 0 bases, the J end by 6 bases, with 9 bases between. The CDR3 DNA is TGTGCTAGTGGTTTGGTCTGGGGGGTTCAGCCCCAGCATTTT. Residues: CASGLVWGVQPQHF.

The gene calls are TRBV6-1 and TRBJ2-4; 12 bases are a match to TRBD2. The CDR3 totals 16 residues. CDR1 and CDR2 (germline): MNHNS, SASEGT. V lost 3 bases to trimming and J lost 6 bases; unmatched junction nucleotides: 6. The CDR3 DNA is TGTGCCAGCAGTGACCTAGCGGGAGGGCCGCGAAACATTCAGTACTTC. Its translation: CASSDLAGGPRNIQYF.

The genes are TRBV27 and TRBJ1-2; D gene unclear. Per germline, CDR1 MNHEY and CDR2 SMNVEV (reference sequence). The CDR3 length is 15 residues. The V end was cut by 4 bases, the J end by 8 bases, with 20 bases between. The chain's CDR3 is CASSSEEGAVRGYTF. CDR3 nucleotides: TGTGCCAGCAGTTCTGAAGAGGGAGCGGTGAGGGGCTACACCTTC.

The chain couples TRBV7-2 to TRBJ2-5, with TRBD1 matching over 8 bases. Germline V gene sequence: CDR1 SGHTA, CDR2 FQGNSA. V shed 2 bases and J 6 bases; nucleotides not matched to a gene: 11. The CDR3 is 16 amino acids. CDR3 region: CASSLSTGGQGKTQYF. The CDR3, as DNA: TGTGCCAGCAGCTTATCTACGGGCGGACAGGGAAAGACCCAGTACTTC.

The chain is built from TRBV30 and TRBJ2-5, with TRBD1 identical over 7 bases. The DNA end is more similar to TRBJ2-7, so the J call may be wrong. The CDR3 sequence is 12 residues long. In germline, CDR1 is GTSNPN, CDR2 SVGIG (reference sequence). The CDR3 reads CAWSVQGYEQYF. The DNA for the CDR3 is TGTGCCTGGAGTGTACAGGGGTACGAGCAGTACTTC.

The chain has TRBV2 and TRBJ1-3, with D possibly being TRBD1 (6 bases). Trimming removed 4 bases from V and 4 bases from J, with 14 bases in between. Looked up from germline, CDR1 is SNHLY and CDR2 is FYNNEI. This CDR3 region has 15 residues. The CDR3 sequence is CASSVQDRTGNTIYF. CDR3 DNA: TGTGCCAGCAGTGTCCAGGACAGAACGGGAAACACCATATATTTT.

The chain recombines TRBV29-1 with TRBJ2-5; 7 nucleotides line up with TRBD2. This CDR3 contains 12 residues. Germline CDR1 reads SQVTM; CDR2 reads ANQGSEA. V lost 7 bases to trimming and J lost 4 bases; unmatched junction nucleotides: 6. Here the CDR3 reads CSGTSASETQYF. CDR3 bases: TGCAGCGGAACTAGCGCCTCAGAGACCCAGTACTTC.

The gene calls are TRBV10-3 and TRBJ2-5, with 7 positions matching TRBD1. With V trimmed by 6 bases and J by 1 base, 8 bases remained unmatched. The CDR3 runs 15 residues. Per germline, CDR1 ENHRY and CDR2 SYGVKD. CDR3 DNA sequence: TGTGCCATCAGCTCGCAACAGGGGTCCCAAGAGACCCAGTACTTC. Translating gives CAISSQQGSQETQYF.

The chain joins TRBV7-9 to TRBJ1-2; possibly TRBD1 for D (6 bases). V shed 5 bases and J shed 5 bases, with 9 bases lying between them. The germline gives CDR1 SEHNR, CDR2 FQNEAQ (reference sequence). The CDR3 loop spans 12 amino acids. This chain's CDR3 is CASSAGVYGYTF. CDR3 DNA sequence: TGTGCCAGCAGCGCAGGGGTTTATGGCTACACCTTC.

The V and J genes are TRBV5-5 and TRBJ1-5; 8 bases map to TRBD1. V trimming: 4 bases; J trimming: 7 bases; junction bases outside the gene matches: 7. The CDR3 contains 14 residues. Germline V CDR1 and CDR2: SGHKS, YYEKEE (reference sequence). In DNA, the CDR3 is TGTGCCAGCAGCCCGGACAGGGAAACGCAGCCCCAGCATTTT. Translation: CASSPDRETQPQHF.

The chain recombines TRBV6-5 with TRBJ2-7, with 11 bases that match TRBD2. Germline assignment: CDR1 MNHEY and CDR2 SVGAGI. V shed 6 bases, J shed 3 bases, and the junction held 7 bases outside the gene matches. CDR3 length: 15 residues. In DNA, the CDR3 is TGTGCCAGCAGCCGCCTAGCGGGGGGTAACTACGAGCAGTACTTC. This gives the protein CASSRLAGGNYEQYF.

The rearrangement uses TRBV11-3 and TRBJ1-1; D gene ambiguous. This CDR3 is 13 amino acids long. The V gene's germline CDR1 is SGHNT and CDR2 YENEEA. V lost 3 bases, J lost 6 bases, and 11 bases lay in between. The CDR3 nucleotides are TGTGCCAGCAGCTTGGGCGGGGAAGCTGAAGCTTTCTTT. Encoded protein: CASSLGGEAEAFF.

The V and J genes are TRBV20-1 and TRBJ1-2; D is unclear. CDR1 is DFQATT and CDR2 is SNEGSKA in the germline V gene (reference sequence). Trimming took 0 bases from V and 13 from J, leaving 12 bases between them. The CDR3 extends over 11 amino acids. CDR3 DNA: TGCAGTGCTAGAGATCCCCCCCTTCCCACCTTC. Its translation is CSARDPPLPTF.

This clone has just one count. The chain is built from TRBV6-4 and TRBJ2-3; tentatively, D is TRBD2 (5 bases). Germline V gene lookup returns CDR1 MRHNA and CDR2 SNTAGT. This CDR3 has 14 residues. Trimming shortened V by 0 bases and J by 2 bases, and 6 bases separated the two germline ends. The DNA for the CDR3 is TGTGCCAGCAGTGACTCAGACTACACAGATACGCAGTATTTT. Its translation: CASSDSDYTDTQYF.

This chain connects TRBV7-9 to TRBJ2-1; a weak D match, TRBD2 (6 bases). The CDR3 is 16 amino acids. V lost 5 bases, J lost 0 bases, and 14 bases lay in between. Germline V gene sequence: CDR1 SEHNR, CDR2 FQNEAQ (reference sequence). CDR3 DNA sequence: TGTGCCAGCAGCCCCCCTCGGGGAGGCTCCTACAATGAGCAGTTCTTC. Its translation: CASSPPRGGSYNEQFF. Using reference TRBV7-9 and TRBJ2-1 for the parts outside the CDR3, the full variable domain is DTGVSQNPRHKITKRGQNVTFRCDPISEHNRLYWYRQTLGQGPEFLTYFQNEAQLEKSRLLSDRFSAERPKGSFSTLEIQRTEQGDSAMYLCASSPPRGGSYNEQFFGPGTRLTVL.

The chain has TRBV30 and TRBJ1-2, with 7 bases matching TRBD1. The CDR3 has 15 amino acids. The V gene's germline CDR1 is GTSNPN and CDR2 SVGIG (reference sequence). The V and J ends lost 2 bases and 2 bases, in that order; junction bases with no gene match: 8. Here the CDR3 DNA reads TGTGCCTGGAGTAGGGGGCAGGGAATGAACTATGGCTACACCTTC. It yields the protein CAWSRGQGMNYGYTF. Combining the CDR3 with reference TRBV30 and TRBJ1-2 gives the whole variable domain SQTIHQWPATLVQPVGSPLSLECTVEGTSNPNLYWYRQAAGRGLQLLFYSVGIGQISSEVPQNLSASRPQDRQFILSSKKLLLSDSGFYLCAWSRGQGMNYGYTFGSGTRLTVV.

This clone has only one observation. The gene calls are TRBV30 and TRBJ1-4; D uncertain. This CDR3 has 13 amino acids. Trimming pared 1 base from V and 7 bases from J, leaving 10 bases between. Germline V CDR1 and CDR2: GTSNPN, SVGIG (reference sequence). The CDR3 is CAWSEPGREKLFF. CDR3 in DNA: TGTGCCTGGAGTGAGCCTGGGCGTGAAAAACTGTTTTTT.

The chain has TRBV5-6 and TRBJ2-6, with D possibly being TRBD2 (6 bases). CDR3 length: 15 amino acids. Germline CDR1 is SGHDT and CDR2 is YYEEEE. V lost 1 base and J lost 4, with 9 bases in between. CDR3 nucleotides: TGTGCCAGCAGCTTGTTTGCGGGGGGGGCCAACGTCCTGACTTTC. This translates into CASSLFAGGANVLTF.

The chain uses TRBV6-6 and TRBJ2-5; 11 bases fit TRBD1. The germline CDR1 and CDR2 sequences are MNHNY and SVGAGI (reference sequence). The junction had 4 bases not matched to a gene; V was cut back by 4 bases and J by 3 bases. The CDR3 consists of 15 residues. DNA for the CDR3: TGTGCCAGCAGTTCCCCGGGACAGGGGGAAGAGACCCAGTACTTC. This encodes CASSSPGQGEETQYF.